Presented here are 5 T cell receptor beta chains from one specimen sequenced in a study of cytomegalovirus exposure and HLA in healthy donors. Use of 60 Vbeta and 13 Jbeta primers characterized the PCR. Assay: immunoSEQ multiplex PCR; the TCRdb copy retains only in-frame clones and omits some. This sample has over 200,000 clones; about 89% occur once, and the top ten carry roughly 1%. Material for sequencing was PBMCs. The receptors shown here come from a woman aged 18-29 years in good health and CMV-seronegative.

This chain links TRBV4-1 with TRBJ1-2; 8 bases align to TRBD1. The CDR3 contains 13 residues. V dropped 6 bases and J dropped 4; count of bases not matched to a gene: 4. The germline gives CDR1 MGHRA, CDR2 YSYEKL. CDR3 sequence (DNA): TGCGCCAGCAGGAAGACAGGGGTCTATGGCTACACCTTC. It codes for CASRKTGVYGYTF.

The rearrangement joins TRBV10-1 to TRBJ1-1; maybe TRBD1 (6 bases). V was pared by 1 base and J by 1 base, with 10 bases between. The germline V gene encodes CDR1 WNHNN and CDR2 SYGVQD (reference sequence). The CDR3 covers 15 residues. Written as DNA, the CDR3 is TGCGCCAGCAGTGAGTACCGGGACACGAACACTGAAGCTTTCTTT. Translation: CASSEYRDTNTEAFF.

This clone was picked up one time. The chain carries TRBV10-1 and TRBJ2-1; TRBD2 matches at 12 bases. V dropped 2 bases and J dropped 11; count of bases not matched to a gene: 19. CDR3 size: 19 residues. Germline V gene data show CDR1 as WNHNN and CDR2 as SYGVQD (reference sequence). CDR3 nucleotides: TGCGCCAGCAGTGAGCCCGGTGGAGCTAGCGGGGGGGCGGCCCCTAAGCAGTTCTTC. Amino acids: CASSEPGGASGGAAPKQFF.

This chain links TRBV29-1 with TRBJ2-7, with 7 positions matching TRBD1. The CDR3 runs to 11 residues. The germline CDR1 and CDR2 sequences are SQVTM and ANQGSEA. Trimming removed 4 bases from V and 6 bases from J; junction bases left unmatched: 3. As DNA, the CDR3 is TGCAGCGTTGCACAGGGGTTCGAGCAGTACTTC. Protein sequence: CSVAQGFEQYF.

V gene TRBV9 combines with J gene TRBJ2-1; 8 bases map to TRBD1. The ends lost 4 bases at V and 9 bases at J; junction bases unmatched: 9. Germline V gene data show CDR1 as SGDLS and CDR2 as YYNGEE. CDR3 length: 14 residues. In DNA form, the CDR3 reads TGTGCCAGCAGCCCAAGGACAGGGTTAGGTGAGCAGTTCTTC. This codes for CASSPRTGLGEQFF.